Detailed here is one TCR beta chain. The antigen is not known. The germline V gene encodes CDR1 DFQATT and CDR2 SNEGSKA (reference sequence). This CDR3 contains 13 residues. The data stem from a study of post-analysis software for immune sequencing data. Background on the study: Patients had relapsing-remitting, secondary progressive or progressive-relapsing multiple sclerosis; some lacked subtype.

General observations from the study: Normalized Chao1 diversity was significantly reduced in patients versus controls. In patients, 4 to 6 TRBV segments were more frequent than in controls, with TRBV5-6, TRBV5-1 and TRBV20-1 among them. Under F measure analysis, samples from one preparation batch co-clustered strongly.

Prepared TCR beta cDNA libraries contained unique molecular identifiers. TCRdb called the PCR reads again in MiXCR, with one record for every CDR3 protein. The data show hundreds of thousands of distinct CDR3 sequences, with roughly three fifths seen just once and 11% held by the top ten. The J gene is TRBJ2-5, the V gene TRBV20-1; TRBD1 matches 9 bases. TRBJ2-7 explains the end of the DNA better; the J call may be wrong. Sequencing was carried out using blood. The TCR comes from a girl aged 2-9 years with multiple sclerosis. For the CDR3, the DNA is TGCAGTGCTCCACAGGGGGCGCAGTACGAGCAGTACTTC. Amino acid sequence: CSAPQGAQYEQYF.